Listed below are T cell receptor beta chains from one sample, sequenced in a study of graft-versus-host responses after intestinal transplantation. Antigens of these TCRs are unknown. Method: immunoSEQ multiplex PCR; TCRdb's copy keeps in-frame clones and lacks some. In the table there are 45,000 to 50,000 clones, about 90% of which are singletons. Specimen: unstimulated CD4+ T cells sorted from spleen or lymph node cells, collected before transplant. These receptor sequences come from a human donor who was the organ donor for an intestinal transplant. Each CDR3 is given with its conserved first and last residue. The order of the fields is D gene, V gene, J gene, CDR3 DNA, CDR3 protein. A D gene is named only where the DNA matches it firmly.

NA	TRBV5-6	TRBJ2-7	TGTGCCAGCAGCTTGGAAATGAGAGGGGCCTCCTACGAGCAGTACTTC	CASSLEMRGASYEQYF
NA	TRBV11-3	TRBJ2-2	TGTGCCAGCAGCTTGAGCAGAAACACCGGGGAGCTGTTTTTT	CASSLSRNTGELFF
TRBD2	TRBV7-3	TRBJ2-7	TGTGCCAGCAGCCTTAGCGGGAGGGCCTCCGAGCAGTACTTC	CASSLSGRASEQYF
NA	TRBV7-3	TRBJ1-1	TGTGCCAGCAGCTTGGGGGGGGGCCCGAACACTGAAGCTTTCTTT	CASSLGGGPNTEAFF
NA	TRBV5-1	TRBJ2-3	TGCGCCAGCAGCTTGAGGGCCAGCACAGATACGCAGTATTTT	CASSLRASTDTQYF
NA	TRBV4-3	TRBJ2-1	TGCGCCAGCAGCCAAGATCTAGGGGGAGCCCGTCGAGAGCAGTTCTTC	CASSQDLGGARREQFF
NA	TRBV7-2	TRBJ2-1	TGTGCCAGCAGCCGTCCCGACCTCGAGCAGTTCTTC	CASSRPDLEQFF
TRBD2	TRBV14	TRBJ2-7	TGTGCCAGCAGCCGACTAGCGGGAGCTCCCTACGAGCAGTACTTC	CASSRLAGAPYEQYF
NA	TRBV7-8	TRBJ1-2	TGTGCCAGCAGCTTAGGGAGGTACCCTGGCTACACCTTC	CASSLGRYPGYTF
NA	TRBV20-1	TRBJ2-1	TGCAGTGCTAGGCGGGACCGGCAGTTCTTC	CSARRDRQFF
NA	TRBV11-2	TRBJ2-3	TGTGCCAGCAGCTTAGCGGGAACAGATACGCAGTATTTT	CASSLAGTDTQYF
NA	TRBV6-1	TRBJ1-3	TGTGCCAGCAGTGAAGCAGGGGGGAAAGGAAACACCATATATTTT	CASSEAGGKGNTIYF
NA	TRBV5-1	TRBJ1-4	TGCGACAACGGGGGAACTAATGAAAAACTGTTTTTT	CDNGGTNEKLFF
NA	TRBV9	TRBJ1-4	TGTGCCAGCAGCGCCTCCCCGGCGCCTAATGAAAAACTGTTTTTT	CASSASPAPNEKLFF